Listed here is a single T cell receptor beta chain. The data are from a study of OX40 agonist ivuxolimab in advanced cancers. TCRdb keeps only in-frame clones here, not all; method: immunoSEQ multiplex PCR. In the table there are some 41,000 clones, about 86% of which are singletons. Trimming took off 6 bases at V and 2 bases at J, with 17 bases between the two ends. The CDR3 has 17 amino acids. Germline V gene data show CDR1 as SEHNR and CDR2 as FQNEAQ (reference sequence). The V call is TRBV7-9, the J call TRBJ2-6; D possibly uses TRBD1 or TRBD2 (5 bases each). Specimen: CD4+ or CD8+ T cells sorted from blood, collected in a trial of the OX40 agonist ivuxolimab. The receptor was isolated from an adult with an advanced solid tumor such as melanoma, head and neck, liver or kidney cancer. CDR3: CASRRGPGSTGANVLTF. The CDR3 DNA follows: TGTGCCAGCAGAAGGGGACCAGGGTCTACTGGGGCCAACGTCCTGACTTTC.